This is a list of T cell receptor beta chains from one sample in a study of blood T cell repertoires in COVID-19. The data were produced by immunoSEQ multiplex PCR, yet TCRdb's version contains in-frame clones alone and is incomplete. Among about 210,000 clones listed, 84% were seen once. The sample consisted of peripheral blood. The receptors stem from a man aged 35-49 years who had recovered from COVID-19. CDR3s include the opening cysteine and the closing phenylalanine or tryptophan. Each record gives: V gene, D gene, J gene, clone size, CDR3 DNA, CDR3 protein. A D gene is named only where the DNA matches it firmly. Where a row states a size, it is once, few, many or the class of an expanded clone; other rows omit it.

v_call: TRBV12-3/TRBV12-4
d_call: -
j_call: TRBJ2-1
clone_size: once
cdr3_nt: TGTGCCAGCAGCCCATTAAGGGGGAATGAGCAGTTCTTC
cdr3_aa: CASSPLRGNEQFF

v_call: TRBV30
d_call: -
j_call: TRBJ1-6
clone_size: few
cdr3_nt: TGTGCCTGGAACCTCCCGGTGAGCTCCTATAATTCACCCCTCCACTTT
cdr3_aa: CAWNLPVSSYNSPLHF

v_call: TRBV12-3/TRBV12-4
d_call: -
j_call: TRBJ2-5
clone_size: -
cdr3_nt: TGTGCCAGCAGTGCAGACACCCAAGAGACCCAGTACTTC
cdr3_aa: CASSADTQETQYF

v_call: TRBV12-3/TRBV12-4
d_call: TRBD1
j_call: TRBJ2-1
clone_size: -
cdr3_nt: TGTGCCAGCAGTATTCCGGGACAGGGGATGCAGTTCTTC
cdr3_aa: CASSIPGQGMQFF

v_call: TRBV10-3
d_call: TRBD1
j_call: TRBJ1-5
clone_size: -
cdr3_nt: TGTGCCATCAGCCCTGGACAGGGAATCAATCAGCCCCAGCATTTT
cdr3_aa: CAISPGQGINQPQHF

v_call: TRBV3-1/TRBV3-2
d_call: -
j_call: TRBJ1-1
clone_size: -
cdr3_nt: TGTGCCAGCAGCGGACAAACTAACACTGAAGCTTTCTTT
cdr3_aa: CASSGQTNTEAFF

v_call: TRBV7-2
d_call: TRBD2
j_call: TRBJ2-1
clone_size: many
cdr3_nt: TGTGCCAGCAGCTTCCGACTAGCGGGGGGTAGTGAGCAGTTCTTC
cdr3_aa: CASSFRLAGGSEQFF

v_call: TRBV27
d_call: TRBD2
j_call: TRBJ2-1
clone_size: -
cdr3_nt: TGTGCCAGCAGTTCACGGACTAGCGGGCGGGCTGAGCAGTTCTTC
cdr3_aa: CASSSRTSGRAEQFF

v_call: TRBV6-5
d_call: TRBD1
j_call: TRBJ1-1
clone_size: -
cdr3_nt: TGTGCCAGCCACAGGGGGCTGACTGAAGCTTTCTTT
cdr3_aa: CASHRGLTEAFF

v_call: TRBV5-1
d_call: -
j_call: TRBJ1-4
clone_size: -
cdr3_nt: TGCGCCAGCAGCCCTGGACAAAGGGCCGAAAAACTGTTTTTT
cdr3_aa: CASSPGQRAEKLFF